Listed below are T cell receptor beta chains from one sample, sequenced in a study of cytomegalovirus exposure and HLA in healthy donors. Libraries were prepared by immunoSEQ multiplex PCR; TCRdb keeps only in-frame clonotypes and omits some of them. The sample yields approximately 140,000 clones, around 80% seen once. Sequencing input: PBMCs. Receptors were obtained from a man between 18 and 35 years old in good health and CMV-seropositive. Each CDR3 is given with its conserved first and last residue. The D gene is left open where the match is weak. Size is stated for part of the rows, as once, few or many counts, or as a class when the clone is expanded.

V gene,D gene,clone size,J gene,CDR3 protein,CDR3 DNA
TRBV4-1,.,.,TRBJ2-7,CASSQGDTPGEQYF,TGCGCCAGCAGCCAGGGGGACACGCCCGGGGAGCAGTACTTC
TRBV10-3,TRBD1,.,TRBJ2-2,CAISLKRTGSGGGELFF,TGTGCCATCTCCCTAAAAAGGACAGGGAGCGGTGGCGGGGAGCTGTTTTTT
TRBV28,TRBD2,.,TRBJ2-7,CASSAPDGLAGLQEQYF,TGTGCCAGCAGTGCCCCGGATGGACTAGCGGGGCTACAGGAGCAGTACTTC
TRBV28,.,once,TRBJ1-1,CASSGLRLNTEAFF,TGTGCCAGCAGTGGACTGAGATTGAACACTGAAGCTTTCTTT
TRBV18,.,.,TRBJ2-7,CASSPGNPDLTGLYF,TGTGCCAGCTCACCAGGGAACCCGGACCTTACGGGGTTGTACTTC
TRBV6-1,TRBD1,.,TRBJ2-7,CASSEQDRGPYEQYF,TGTGCCAGCAGTGAACAGGACAGGGGGCCTTACGAGCAGTACTTC
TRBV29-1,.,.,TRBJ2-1,CSVGLAPSSYNEQFF,TGCAGCGTTGGGTTAGCTCCGAGCTCCTACAATGAGCAGTTCTTC
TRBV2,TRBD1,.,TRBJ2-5,CASSPDRGLQEETQYF,TGTGCCAGCAGTCCCGACAGGGGGCTTCAGGAAGAGACCCAGTACTTC
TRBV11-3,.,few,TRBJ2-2,CASSLGGNTGELFF,TGTGCCAGCAGCTTAGGAGGGAACACCGGGGAGCTGTTTTTT
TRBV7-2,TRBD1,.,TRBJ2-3,CASSSQGVSDTQYF,TGTGCCAGCAGTTCTCAGGGGGTTTCAGATACGCAGTATTTT
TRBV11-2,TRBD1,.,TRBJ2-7,CASSPWDRQRSSYEQYF,TGTGCCAGCAGCCCATGGGACAGACAAAGGAGCTCCTACGAGCAGTACTTC
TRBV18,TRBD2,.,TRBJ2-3,CASSPPSGRTDTQYF,TGTGCCAGCTCACCCCCTAGCGGGAGGACGGATACGCAGTATTTT
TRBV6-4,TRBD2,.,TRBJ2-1,CASSDLAGIGHNEQFF,TGTGCCAGCAGTGACCTAGCGGGAATCGGCCACAATGAGCAGTTCTTC
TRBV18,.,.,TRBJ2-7,CASSPGTYGEQYF,TGTGCCAGCTCACCAGGGACTTATGGAGAGCAGTACTTC
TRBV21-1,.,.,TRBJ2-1,CADSGSNEQFF,TGTGCGGATAGCGGGAGCAATGAGCAGTTCTTC
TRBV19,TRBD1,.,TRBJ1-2,CASSTSTGLPYGYTF,TGTGCCAGTAGTACGTCGACAGGGCTTCCCTATGGCTACACCTTC
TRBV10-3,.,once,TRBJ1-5,CAIKPGWDQPQHF,TGTGCCATCAAACCGGGTTGGGATCAGCCCCAGCATTTT
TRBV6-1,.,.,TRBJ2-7,CASSERAWVF,TGTGCCAGCAGTGAGAGGGCATGGGTCTTC
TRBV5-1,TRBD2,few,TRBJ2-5,CASSLWASGQETQYF,TGCGCCAGCAGCTTGTGGGCTAGCGGACAAGAGACCCAGTACTTC
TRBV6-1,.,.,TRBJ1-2,CASNLNYGYTF,TGTGCCAGCAACCTAAACTATGGCTACACCTTC
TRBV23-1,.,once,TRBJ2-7,CASSQSPRRREDEQYF,TGCGCCAGCAGTCAATCCCCCAGACGCCGAGAGGACGAGCAGTACTTC
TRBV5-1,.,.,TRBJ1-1,CASSPRTDMNTEAFF,TGCGCCAGCAGCCCCAGGACAGACATGAACACTGAAGCTTTCTTT
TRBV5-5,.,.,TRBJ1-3,CASSPPGAGNTIYF,TGTGCCAGCAGTCCGCCGGGGGCTGGAAACACCATATATTTT
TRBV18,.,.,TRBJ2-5,CASSAQGGRETQYF,TGTGCCAGCTCAGCCCAGGGGGGAAGAGAGACCCAGTACTTC
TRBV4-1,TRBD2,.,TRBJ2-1,CASSQGFRLAGYNEQFF,TGCGCCAGCAGCCAAGGGTTCAGGCTAGCGGGTTACAATGAGCAGTTCTTC
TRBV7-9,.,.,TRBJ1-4,CASSIKLATNEKLFF,TGTGCCAGCAGTATAAAACTAGCAACTAATGAAAAACTGTTTTTT
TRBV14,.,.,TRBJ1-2,CASSPRVGYGYTF,TGTGCCAGCAGCCCCAGGGTGGGCTATGGCTACACCTTC
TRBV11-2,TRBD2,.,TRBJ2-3,CASRFSPRTRMDTQYF,TGTGCCAGCAGATTTAGCCCCCGGACTAGGATGGATACGCAGTATTTT
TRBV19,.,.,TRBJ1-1,CASSIGEGSEAFF,TGTGCCAGTAGTATTGGCGAGGGTTCTGAAGCTTTCTTT
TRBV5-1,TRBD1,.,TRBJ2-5,CASSWDREGETQYF,TGCGCCAGCAGTTGGGACAGGGAAGGGGAGACCCAGTACTTC
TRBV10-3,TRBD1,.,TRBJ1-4,CAISSRQGNNEKLFF,TGTGCCATCAGTTCGCGACAGGGAAATAATGAAAAACTGTTTTTT
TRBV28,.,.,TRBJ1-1,CASSLSRGDTEAFF,TGTGCCAGCAGTTTATCCCGGGGAGACACTGAAGCTTTCTTT
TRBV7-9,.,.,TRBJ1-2,CASSLVALPLYGYTF,TGTGCCAGCAGCTTGGTAGCGCTACCCTTATATGGCTACACCTTC
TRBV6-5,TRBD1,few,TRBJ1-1,CASRPSTGEHTEAFF,TGTGCCAGCAGACCGTCGACAGGGGAACACACTGAAGCTTTCTTT
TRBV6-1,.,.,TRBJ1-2,CASSDLGGWQGYTF,TGTGCCAGCAGCGATCTGGGGGGTTGGCAAGGCTACACCTTC
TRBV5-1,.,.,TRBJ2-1,CASQIQGNEQFF,TGCGCCAGCCAAATTCAGGGTAATGAGCAGTTCTTC
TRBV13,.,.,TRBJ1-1,CASSLGRGGEAFF,TGTGCCAGCAGCTTGGGGCGGGGTGGTGAAGCTTTCTTT
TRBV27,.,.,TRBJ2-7,CASSPMRSSYEQYF,TGTGCCAGCAGCCCTATGAGGAGCTCCTACGAGCAGTACTTC
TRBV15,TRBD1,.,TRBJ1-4,CATSRGGQGVNEKLFF,TGTGCCACCAGCAGAGGTGGACAGGGAGTCAATGAAAAACTGTTTTTT
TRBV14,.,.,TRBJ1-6,CASSQDRVASSYNSPLHF,TGTGCCAGCAGCCAAGATCGGGTCGCAAGCTCCTATAATTCACCCCTCCACTTT
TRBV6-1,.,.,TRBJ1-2,CASSELGREGYGYTF,TGTGCCAGCAGTGAATTGGGCCGGGAGGGGTATGGCTACACCTTC
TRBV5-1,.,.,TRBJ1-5,CASSSGPEDNQPQHF,TGCGCCAGCAGCTCAGGACCGGAGGACAATCAGCCCCAGCATTTT
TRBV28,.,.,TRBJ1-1,CASSFVKPSKAFF,TGTGCCAGCAGTTTCGTAAAGCCTTCAAAAGCTTTCTTT
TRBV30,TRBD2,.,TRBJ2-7,CAWSGDSGIYEQYF,TGTGCCTGGAGTGGAGATAGCGGGATCTACGAGCAGTACTTC
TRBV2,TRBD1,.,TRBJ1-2,CAGHQGTVSGYGYTF,TGTGCCGGACACCAAGGGACAGTTAGTGGGTATGGCTACACCTTC